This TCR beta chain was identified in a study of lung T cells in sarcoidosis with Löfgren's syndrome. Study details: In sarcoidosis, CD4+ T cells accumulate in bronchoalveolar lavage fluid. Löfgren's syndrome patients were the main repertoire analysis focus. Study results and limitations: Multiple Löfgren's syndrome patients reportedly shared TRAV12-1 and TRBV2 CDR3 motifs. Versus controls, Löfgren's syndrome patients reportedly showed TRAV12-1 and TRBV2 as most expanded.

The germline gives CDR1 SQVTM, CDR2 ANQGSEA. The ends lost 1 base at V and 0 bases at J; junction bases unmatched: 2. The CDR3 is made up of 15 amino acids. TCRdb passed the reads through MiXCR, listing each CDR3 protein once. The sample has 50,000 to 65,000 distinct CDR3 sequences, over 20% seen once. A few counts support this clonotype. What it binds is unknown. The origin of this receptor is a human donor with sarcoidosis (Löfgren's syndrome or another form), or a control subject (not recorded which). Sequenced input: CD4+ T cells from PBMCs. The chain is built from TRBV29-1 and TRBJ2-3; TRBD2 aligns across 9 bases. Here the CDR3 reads CSVEGGRASTDTQYF. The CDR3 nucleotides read TGCAGCGTTGAAGGCGGGAGGGCCAGCACAGATACGCAGTATTTT.